The 13 T cell receptor beta chains reported below all come from one sample, sequenced in a study of T cells in Graves' hyperthyroidism and ophthalmopathy. Amplified TCR beta CDR3 regions came from RNA transcripts. When the TCR CDR3 underwent first-round RT-PCR, the HTBI primer set was used. MiXCR was run by TCRdb on the multiplex PCR reads, yielding one entry per CDR3 protein. The sample yields approximately 640,000 distinct CDR3 sequences, nearly 45% seen once. The sample was peripheral blood or thyroid tissue (not recorded which). The receptors here all came from an adult man with Graves' disease, either hyperthyroidism or ophthalmopathy (not recorded which).

A word on this clonotype: One end of the junction fails to match germline, which may point to a read error. The CDR3 protein is CASSLDGVGYSGANGLTF. In DNA, the CDR3 is TGTGCCAGCAGCTTAGACGGGGTTGGCTACTCTGGGGCCAACGGCCTGACTTTC. The genes are TRBV7-8 and TRBJ2-6, with D tentatively TRBD1 or TRBD2 (5 bases each). CDR1 and CDR2 (germline): SGHVS, FQNEAQ. The CDR3 totals 18 residues.

The rearrangement links TRBV20-1 to TRBJ2-7; D gene uncertain. Trimming shortened V by 6 bases and J by 1 base, and 16 bases separated the two germline ends. The CDR3 extends over 14 amino acids. Germline V lookup: CDR1 DFQATT, CDR2 SNEGSKA (reference sequence). The CDR3 loop reads CSATASQPSYEQYF. The CDR3 nucleotides read TGCAGTGCAACCGCTAGTCAACCATCCTACGAGCAGTACTTC.

Many counts were recorded for this clonotype. This rearrangement joins TRBV2 to TRBJ1-2; D gene unclear. Germline lookup yields CDR1 SNHLY and CDR2 FYNNEI. The CDR3 is 14 amino acids. Trimming left V 6 bases short and J 4 bases short, with 15 bases between. CDR3 bases: TGTGCCAGCAGGGACGCTCATTCAGGCTATGGCTACACCTTC. Translation: CASRDAHSGYGYTF.

The chain is built from TRBV7-2 and TRBJ2-7; perhaps TRBD2 as D (6 bases). V was cut by 5 bases and J by 1 base, with 12 bases left in between. Germline V gives CDR1 SGHTA, CDR2 FQGNSA. The CDR3 length is 14 residues. The CDR3 loop is CASSGGGLSYEQYF. CDR3 sequence (DNA): TGTGCCAGCAGCGGGGGAGGTCTTTCCTACGAGCAGTACTTC.

This clonotype was found many times. V and J are TRBV7-2 and TRBJ1-6, with D hard to call. Germline CDR1 and CDR2: SGHTA and FQGNSA. This CDR3 is 11 amino acids long. The V gene lost 8 bases and the J gene lost 5 bases, with 4 bases spanning the gap. The CDR3 DNA reads as TGTGCCAGCCAGGATAATTCACCCCTCCACTTT. It yields the protein CASQDNSPLHF.

The rearrangement links TRBV7-2 to TRBJ2-7; TRBD1 aligns across 9 bases. J was trimmed by 5 bases and V by 5 bases; bases with no gene match: 10. Germline-derived CDR1 and CDR2 are SGHTA and FQGNSA. This CDR3 has 15 amino acids. The CDR3 region is CASSMRPGQGHEQYF. The CDR3, as DNA: TGTGCCAGCAGCATGAGGCCGGGACAGGGACACGAGCAGTACTTC. The entire variable domain, with the rest obtained from reference TRBV7-2 and TRBJ2-7, is as follows: GAGVSQSPSNKVTEKGKDVELRCDPISGHTALYWYRQSLGQGLEFLIYFQGNSAPDKSGLPSDRFSAERTGGSVSTLTIQRTQQEDSAVYLCASSMRPGQGHEQYFGPGTRLTVT.

The table lists this clonotype with a few counts. The rearrangement joins TRBV9 to TRBJ1-4; tentative D call: TRBD1 (6 bases). V was cut by 4 bases and J by 3 bases, with 10 bases left in between. Germline CDR1 is SGDLS and CDR2 is YYNGEE. The CDR3 consists of 14 residues. CDR3 loop: CASSPGEANEKLFF. CDR3 DNA: TGTGCCAGCAGCCCAGGGGAAGCTAATGAAAAACTGTTTTTT.

This clonotype occurred a few times. The chain recombines TRBV29-1 with TRBJ2-2, with D perhaps TRBD2 (6 bases). Germline CDR1 is SQVTM and CDR2 is ANQGSEA. V gave up 5 bases and J gave up 4 bases, with 11 bases separating them. The CDR3 sequence is 13 residues long. The chain's CDR3 is CSVNQGGTGELFF. DNA of the CDR3: TGCAGCGTTAATCAGGGAGGCACCGGGGAGCTGTTTTTT.

This clonotype showed up many times. CDR3 bases: TGCGCCAGCAGTGAGTTAAACTACGAGCAGTACTTC. Translated, it gives CASSELNYEQYF. The V gene is TRBV10-2, the J gene TRBJ2-7, with unresolved D. Trimming removed 1 base at V and 3 bases at J, with 4 bases between. Germline CDR1 WSHSY, CDR2 SAAADI. This CDR3 region has 12 residues.

The chain carries TRBV29-1 and TRBJ2-7, with TRBD2 identical over 10 bases. The V and J ends lost 6 bases and 3 bases, in that order; junction bases with no gene match: 2. This CDR3 contains 12 residues. CDR1 is SQVTM and CDR2 is ANQGSEA in the germline V gene. The CDR3 DNA reads TGCAGCGTAGCGGGAGGGAACTACGAGCAGTACTTC. Its protein product is CSVAGGNYEQYF.

To note about this clonotype: The junction departs from germline at one end; a sequencing error may be responsible. V usage is TRBV7-9 and J usage is TRBJ1-1, with no clear D. The length of the CDR3 is 12 residues. Germline values: CDR1 SEHNR, CDR2 FQNEAQ (reference sequence). The CDR3 DNA sequence: TGTGCCAGCAGCTTGGAGAACACTGGAGCTTTCTTT. The encoded protein is CASSLENTGAFF. The whole variable domain, remainder taken from reference TRBV7-9 and TRBJ1-1, is DTGVSQNPRHKITKRGQNVTFRCDPISEHNRLYWYRQTLGQGPEFLTYFQNEAQLEKSRLLSDRFSAERPKGSFSTLEIQRTEQGDSAMYLCASSLENTGAFFGQGTRLTVV.

The chain links TRBV6-5 to TRBJ2-7; D gene unclear. This CDR3 region has 12 residues. Trimming pared 0 bases from V and 6 bases from J, leaving 6 bases between. CDR1 and CDR2 (germline): MNHEY, SVGAGI. This CDR3 is CASSYSWPEQYF. The CDR3 DNA reads TGTGCCAGCAGTTACTCGTGGCCCGAGCAGTACTTC.

This clonotype was counted at least ten times. The J gene is TRBJ1-2, the V gene TRBV5-8; maybe TRBD1 (6 bases). The germline V and J ends were trimmed by 5 bases and 7 bases, with 12 bases remaining between them. The CDR3 length is 12 residues. Germline V gene lookup returns CDR1 SGHTS and CDR2 YDEGEE. CDR3 sequence reads: CASRSRGFGYTF. DNA for the CDR3: TGTGCCAGCAGATCAAGGGGGTTTGGCTACACCTTC.